A single T cell receptor (beta chain) is shown here with its context. What it recognizes is unknown. What was sequenced were expressed TCRB transcripts, since all of the isolated RNA had been reverse transcribed. The protocol was immunoSEQ multiplex PCR, while the TCRdb copy is restricted to in-frame clones and leaves out a portion. Of over 500,000 clones in the sample, 15% to 17% were seen once. Germline V lookup: CDR1 SGHDN, CDR2 FVKESK. CDR3 length: 13 residues. Trimming stripped 1 base from V and 6 bases from J, with 9 bases between. These data originate in a study of beta chain features in type 1 diabetes. The wider study: Examination of sorted cells across all samples involved about 100,000,000 cells.

Study conclusions and caveats: Researchers report that Type 1 diabetes patients had moderately but significantly shorter TCRB CDR3s across all four CD4+ subsets.

Using CD45RO/CCR7/CD25/CD127/CD95/CD27, CD4+ naive, central memory, regulatory and stem cell-like memory cells were sorted. Each sorted fraction was over 95% pure. This receptor was identified in a young man in good health. Source material: naive CD4+ T cells from blood. The chain employs TRBV14 and TRBJ1-2; D is unresolved. The CDR3 here is CASSQGVWNGYTF. DNA for the CDR3: TGTGCCAGCAGCCAAGGTGTTTGGAATGGCTACACCTTC.